Each of the 8 T cell receptor beta chains below was sequenced from the same sample in a study of PD-L1 blockade in urothelial cancer. The time point: pretreatment peripheral blood. Here immunoSEQ multiplex PCR was the method, and the copy in TCRdb shows in-frame clones only, minus some. The sample has tens of thousands of clones; 89% are singletons. The sample consisted of PBMCs, taken around atezolizumab (anti-PD-L1) treatment. The receptors here all came from a woman of 80 years or more with urothelial cancer.

The chain links TRBV5-6 to TRBJ1-2; D remains unclear. CDR3 length: 15 residues. V was shortened by 1 base and J by 5 bases, with 15 bases between the two germline ends. The V gene's germline CDR1 is SGHDT and CDR2 YYEEEE. The CDR3 is CASSLPSGSGYGYTF. Written as DNA, the CDR3 is TGTGCCAGCAGCTTGCCGTCGGGGAGTGGGTATGGCTACACCTTC.

The chain links TRBV10-1 to TRBJ2-1; D is perhaps TRBD2 (5 bases). The ends were cut back, 1 base at V and 7 bases at J, with 17 bases in the middle. Germline V lookup: CDR1 WNHNN, CDR2 SYGVQD (reference sequence). The CDR3 has 16 amino acids. The CDR3 region is CASSEWRSGRENEQFF. The DNA of the CDR3 is TGCGCCAGCAGTGAGTGGCGGAGCGGTAGGGAGAATGAGCAGTTCTTC.

The genes are TRBV7-2 and TRBJ2-6; TRBD1 aligns across 10 bases. This CDR3 contains 18 residues. Per the germline V gene, CDR1 is SGHTA and CDR2 is FQGNSA. After removal of 5 bases from V and 0 bases from J, the junction contained 7 bases not matched to a gene. CDR3 in amino acids: CASSGSGTGVSGANVLTF. CDR3 DNA: TGTGCCAGCAGCGGATCCGGGACAGGGGTCTCTGGGGCCAACGTCCTGACTTTC.

The chain links TRBV10-2 to TRBJ2-7, with TRBD1 identical over 9 bases. The CDR3 contains 14 residues. Germline CDR1 and CDR2: WSHSY and SAAADI. V was clipped by 4 bases and J by 5 bases; unmatched bases: 6. CDR3 DNA: TGCGCCAGCAGTGCCGGGACAGGGTCCAACGAGCAGTACTTC. Protein product: CASSAGTGSNEQYF.

This chain connects TRBV7-9 to TRBJ2-5, with TRBD2 matching 9 bases. V lost 1 base to trimming and J lost 4 bases; unmatched junction nucleotides: 7. The CDR3 length is 16 residues. CDR1 SEHNR and CDR2 FQNEAQ come from the germline V gene (reference sequence). In nucleotides, the CDR3 is TGTGCCAGCAGCTTAGGTAGCGGGAGTAGGCGAGAGACCCAGTACTTC. Protein: CASSLGSGSRRETQYF.

The V and J genes are TRBV6-4 and TRBJ1-2; D is uncertain. Trimming stripped 2 bases from V and 13 bases from J, with 20 bases between. This CDR3 is built from 14 residues. Germline V gene lookup returns CDR1 MRHNA and CDR2 SNTAGT. In DNA form, the CDR3 reads TGTGCCAGCAGTGACGCGGCGGATGTTCAACCCCTCACCTTC. Translating it yields CASSDAADVQPLTF.

The rearrangement uses TRBV10-3 and TRBJ2-5, with a weak D call TRBD1 (5 bases). The ends were cut back, 4 bases at V and 1 base at J, with 10 bases in the middle. The CDR3 sequence is 14 residues long. The germline V gene encodes CDR1 ENHRY and CDR2 SYGVKD. CDR3 in amino acids: CAISVGATQETQYF. The CDR3 region has the DNA TGTGCCATCAGTGTAGGGGCGACCCAAGAGACCCAGTACTTC.

The rearrangement uses TRBV5-1 and TRBJ2-2, with D perhaps TRBD1 (6 bases). With 7 bases removed from V and 4 bases from J, the gap between germline ends came to 17 bases. The CDR3 is 15 amino acids. Germline CDR1 and CDR2: SGHRS and YFSETQ. This chain's CDR3 is CASREQGAATGELFF. The DNA for the CDR3 is TGCGCCAGCCGGGAACAGGGTGCGGCCACCGGGGAGCTGTTTTTT.